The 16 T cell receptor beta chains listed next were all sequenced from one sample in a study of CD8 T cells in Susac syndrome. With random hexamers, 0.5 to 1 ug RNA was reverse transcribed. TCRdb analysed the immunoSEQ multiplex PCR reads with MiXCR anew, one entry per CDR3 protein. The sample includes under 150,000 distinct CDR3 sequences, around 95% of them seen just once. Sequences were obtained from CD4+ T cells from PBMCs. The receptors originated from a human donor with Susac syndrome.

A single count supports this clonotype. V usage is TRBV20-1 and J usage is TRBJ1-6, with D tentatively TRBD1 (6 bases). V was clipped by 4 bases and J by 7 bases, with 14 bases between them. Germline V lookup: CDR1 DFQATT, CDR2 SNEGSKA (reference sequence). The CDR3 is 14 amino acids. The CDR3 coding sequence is TGCAGTGCTAAGCAGGACAGTCTGAATTCACCCCTCCACTTT. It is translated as CSAKQDSLNSPLHF.

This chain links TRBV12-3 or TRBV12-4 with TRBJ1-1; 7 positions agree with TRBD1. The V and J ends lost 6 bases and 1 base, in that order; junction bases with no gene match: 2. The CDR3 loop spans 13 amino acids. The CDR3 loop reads CASRGQSNTEAFF. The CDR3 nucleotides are TGTGCCAGCAGGGGACAGTCGAACACTGAAGCTTTCTTT.

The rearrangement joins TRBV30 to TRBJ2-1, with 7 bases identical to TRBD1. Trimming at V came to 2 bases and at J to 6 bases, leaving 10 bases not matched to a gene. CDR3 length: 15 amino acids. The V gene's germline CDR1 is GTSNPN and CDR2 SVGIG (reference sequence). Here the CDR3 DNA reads TGTGCCTGGAGTCCCCTTAGGGCAGGGGGCAATGAGCAGTTCTTC. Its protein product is CAWSPLRAGGNEQFF.

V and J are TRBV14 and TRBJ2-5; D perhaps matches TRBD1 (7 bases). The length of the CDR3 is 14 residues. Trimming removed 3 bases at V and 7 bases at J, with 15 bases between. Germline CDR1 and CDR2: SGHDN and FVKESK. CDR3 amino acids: CASSQRDRWGTQYF. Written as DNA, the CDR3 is TGTGCCAGCAGCCAGCGGGACAGATGGGGGACCCAGTACTTC.

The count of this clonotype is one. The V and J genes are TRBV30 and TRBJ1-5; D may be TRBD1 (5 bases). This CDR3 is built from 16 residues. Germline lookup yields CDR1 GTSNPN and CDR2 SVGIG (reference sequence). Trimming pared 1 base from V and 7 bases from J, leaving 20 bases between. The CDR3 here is CAWSGGGRALRQPQHF. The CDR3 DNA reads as TGTGCCTGGAGTGGGGGCGGCAGGGCTTTGAGGCAGCCCCAGCATTTT. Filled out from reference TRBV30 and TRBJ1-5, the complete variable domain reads SQTIHQWPATLVQPVGSPLSLECTVEGTSNPNLYWYRQAAGRGLQLLFYSVGIGQISSEVPQNLSASRPQDRQFILSSKKLLLSDSGFYLCAWSGGGRALRQPQHFGDGTRLSIL.

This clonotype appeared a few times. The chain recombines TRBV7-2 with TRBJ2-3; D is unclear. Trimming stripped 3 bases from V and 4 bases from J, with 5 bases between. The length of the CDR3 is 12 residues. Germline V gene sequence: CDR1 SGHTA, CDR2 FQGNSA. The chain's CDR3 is CASSFGPDTQYF. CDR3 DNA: TGTGCCAGCAGCTTCGGACCAGATACGCAGTATTTT.

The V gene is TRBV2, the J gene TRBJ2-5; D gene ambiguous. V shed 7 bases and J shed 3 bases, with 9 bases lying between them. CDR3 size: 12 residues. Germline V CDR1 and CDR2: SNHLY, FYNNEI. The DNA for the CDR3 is TGTGCCAGCACTCGACACGAAGAGACCCAGTACTTC. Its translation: CASTRHEETQYF.

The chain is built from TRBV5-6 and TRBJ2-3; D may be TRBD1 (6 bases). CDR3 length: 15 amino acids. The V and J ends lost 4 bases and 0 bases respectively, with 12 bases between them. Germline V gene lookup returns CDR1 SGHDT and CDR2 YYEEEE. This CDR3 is CASSPTGASTDTQYF. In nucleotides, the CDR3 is TGTGCCAGCAGCCCGACAGGAGCTAGCACAGATACGCAGTATTTT.

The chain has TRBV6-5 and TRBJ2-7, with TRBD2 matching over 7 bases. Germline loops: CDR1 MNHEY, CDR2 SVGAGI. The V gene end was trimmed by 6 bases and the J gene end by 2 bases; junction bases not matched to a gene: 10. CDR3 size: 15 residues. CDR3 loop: CASRQAGMSTYEQYF. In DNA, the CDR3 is TGTGCCAGCAGACAAGCGGGAATGAGCACCTACGAGCAGTACTTC.

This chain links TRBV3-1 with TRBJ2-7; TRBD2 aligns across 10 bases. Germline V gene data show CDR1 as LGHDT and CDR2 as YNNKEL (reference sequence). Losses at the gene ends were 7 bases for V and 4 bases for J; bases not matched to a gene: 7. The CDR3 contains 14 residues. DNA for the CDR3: TGTGCCAGCACCCTAGCGGGAGTGGCATACGAGCAGTACTTC. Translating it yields CASTLAGVAYEQYF.

The CDR3 reads CASSQGQLVGGGYTF. The CDR3 nucleotides are TGTGCCAGCAGCCAAGGGCAACTGGTCGGGGGGGGCTACACCTTC. J is TRBJ1-2 and V is TRBV3-1, with TRBD1 as a possible D gene (5 bases). The CDR3 loop spans 15 amino acids. Germline-derived CDR1 and CDR2 are LGHDT and YNNKEL (reference sequence). V was shortened by 1 base and J by 8 bases, with 17 bases between the two germline ends.

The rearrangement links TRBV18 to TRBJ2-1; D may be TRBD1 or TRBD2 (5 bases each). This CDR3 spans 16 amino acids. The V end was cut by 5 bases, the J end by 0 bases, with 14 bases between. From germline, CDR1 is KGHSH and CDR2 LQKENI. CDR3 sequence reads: CASSSNRDLSYNEQFF. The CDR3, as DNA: TGTGCCAGCTCATCAAACCGGGACCTCTCCTACAATGAGCAGTTCTTC.

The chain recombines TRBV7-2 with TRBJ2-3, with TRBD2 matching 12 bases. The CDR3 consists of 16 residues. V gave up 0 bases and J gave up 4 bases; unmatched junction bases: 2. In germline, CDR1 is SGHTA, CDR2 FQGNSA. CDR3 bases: TGTGCCAGCAGCTTAGCGGCTAGCGGGAGGGCAGATACGCAGTATTTT. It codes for CASSLAASGRADTQYF.

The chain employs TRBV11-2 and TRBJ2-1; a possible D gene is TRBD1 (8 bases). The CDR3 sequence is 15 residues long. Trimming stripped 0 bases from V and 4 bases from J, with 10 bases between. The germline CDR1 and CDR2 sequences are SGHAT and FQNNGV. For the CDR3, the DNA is TGTGCCAGCAGCTTAGAACAGGGGGGGTACAATGAGCAGTTCTTC. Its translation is CASSLEQGGYNEQFF.

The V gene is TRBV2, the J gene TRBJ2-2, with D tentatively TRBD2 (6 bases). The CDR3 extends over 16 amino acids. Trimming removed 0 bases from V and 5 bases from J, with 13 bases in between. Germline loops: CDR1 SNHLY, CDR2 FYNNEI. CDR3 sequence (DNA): TGTGCCAGCAGTGAAGCTCGAGCGCGGGATACCGGGGAGCTGTTTTTT. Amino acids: CASSEARARDTGELFF.

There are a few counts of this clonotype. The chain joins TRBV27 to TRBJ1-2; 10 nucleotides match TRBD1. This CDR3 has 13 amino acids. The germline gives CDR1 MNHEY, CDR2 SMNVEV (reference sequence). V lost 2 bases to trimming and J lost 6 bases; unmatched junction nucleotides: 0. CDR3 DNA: TGTGCCAGCAGTTTAGGGACAGGGGATGGCTACACCTTC. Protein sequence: CASSLGTGDGYTF.